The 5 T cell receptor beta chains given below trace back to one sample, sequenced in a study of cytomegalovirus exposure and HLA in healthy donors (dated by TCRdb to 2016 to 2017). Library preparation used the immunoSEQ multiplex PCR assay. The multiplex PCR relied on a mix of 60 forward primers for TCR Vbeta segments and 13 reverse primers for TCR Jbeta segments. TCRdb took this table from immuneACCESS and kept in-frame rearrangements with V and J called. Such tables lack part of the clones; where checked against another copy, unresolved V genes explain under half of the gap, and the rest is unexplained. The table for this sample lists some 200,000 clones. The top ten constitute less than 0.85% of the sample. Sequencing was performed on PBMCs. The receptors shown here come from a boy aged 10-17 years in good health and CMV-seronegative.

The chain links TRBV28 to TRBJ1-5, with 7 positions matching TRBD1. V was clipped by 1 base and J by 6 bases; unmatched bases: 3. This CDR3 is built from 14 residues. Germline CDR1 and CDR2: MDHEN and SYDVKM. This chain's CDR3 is CASSLYTGVQPQHF. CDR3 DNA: TGTGCCAGCAGTTTATATACAGGGGTTCAGCCCCAGCATTTT.

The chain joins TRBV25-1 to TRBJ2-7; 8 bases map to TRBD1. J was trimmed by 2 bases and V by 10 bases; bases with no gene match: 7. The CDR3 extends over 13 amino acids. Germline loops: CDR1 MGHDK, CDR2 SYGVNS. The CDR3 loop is CATDGQGTYEQYF. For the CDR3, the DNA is TGTGCCACCGATGGACAGGGTACCTACGAGCAGTACTTC.

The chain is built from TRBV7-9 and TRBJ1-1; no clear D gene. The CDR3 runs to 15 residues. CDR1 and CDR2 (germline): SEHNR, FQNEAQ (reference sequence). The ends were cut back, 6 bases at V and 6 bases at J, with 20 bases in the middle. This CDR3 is CASSSQLRGRAEAFF. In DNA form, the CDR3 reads TGTGCCAGCAGTTCTCAGCTGCGGGGTCGGGCTGAAGCTTTCTTT. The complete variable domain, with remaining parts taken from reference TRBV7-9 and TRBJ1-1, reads DTGVSQNPRHKITKRGQNVTFRCDPISEHNRLYWYRQTLGQGPEFLTYFQNEAQLEKSRLLSDRFSAERPKGSFSTLEIQRTEQGDSAMYLCASSSQLRGRAEAFFGQGTRLTVV.

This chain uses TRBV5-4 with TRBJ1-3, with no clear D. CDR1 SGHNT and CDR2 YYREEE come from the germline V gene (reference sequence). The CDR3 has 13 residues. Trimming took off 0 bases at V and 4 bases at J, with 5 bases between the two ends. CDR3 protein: CASSLDTGNTIYF. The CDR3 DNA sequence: TGTGCCAGCAGCTTGGACACGGGAAACACCATATATTTT.

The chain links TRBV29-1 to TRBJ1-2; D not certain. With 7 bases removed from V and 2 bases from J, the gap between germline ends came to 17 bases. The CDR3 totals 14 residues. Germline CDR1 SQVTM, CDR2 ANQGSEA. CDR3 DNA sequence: TGCAGCGCCTCAAGGGAGGACTTAAACTATGGCTACACCTTC. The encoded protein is CSASREDLNYGYTF. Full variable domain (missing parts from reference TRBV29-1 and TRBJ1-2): SAVISQKPSRDICQRGTSLTIQCQVDSQVTMMFWYRQQPGQSLTLIATANQGSEATYESGFVIDKFPISRPNLTFSTLTVSNMSPEDSSIYLCSASREDLNYGYTFGSGTRLTVV.